The entry that follows covers one T cell receptor beta chain sequence. The method was immunoSEQ multiplex PCR; TCRdb's version includes in-frame clones alone and lacks a portion of them. The data contain around 200,000 clones, about nine tenths of them singletons. V was cut by 0 bases and J by 4 bases, with 13 bases left in between. Germline CDR1 reads SGDLS; CDR2 reads YYNGEE. This CDR3 has 15 amino acids. This sample is part of a study of blood T cell repertoires in COVID-19. Overall study context: The samples span acute and convalescent COVID-19 from the United States, Italy and Spain.

Clinical history as reported by participants underpinned cohort assignment. The receptor was isolated from a woman aged 25 to 39 who had recovered from COVID-19. The sequencing input was PBMCs or T cells enriched from blood (not recorded which). This rearrangement joins TRBV9 to TRBJ1-2; D call uncertain. The CDR3 protein is CASSVEVEGLYGYTF. The CDR3 DNA is TGTGCCAGCAGCGTAGAGGTAGAGGGCCTCTATGGCTACACCTTC.